The 4 T cell receptor beta chains presented below share a single source sample, sequenced in a study of blood T cell repertoires in COVID-19. Libraries were prepared by immunoSEQ multiplex PCR; TCRdb keeps only in-frame clonotypes and omits some of them. Among 150,000 to 200,000 clones listed, roughly 80% were seen once. Input material: peripheral blood. These receptors were obtained from a woman older than 75 with acute or convalescent COVID-19.

This clone was picked up a small number of times. This chain joins TRBV6-5 and TRBJ2-1; no firm D call. The CDR3 is 14 amino acids. V lost 5 bases and J lost 6, with 14 bases in between. In germline, CDR1 is MNHEY, CDR2 SVGAGI. The CDR3 DNA sequence: TGTGCCAGCAGTCTCCGAGTTGCAGGCAATGAGCAGTTCTTC. Protein: CASSLRVAGNEQFF.

This chain uses TRBV28 with TRBJ1-6; 9 bases map to TRBD1. Per germline, CDR1 MDHEN and CDR2 SYDVKM. The CDR3 extends over 14 amino acids. V dropped 6 bases and J dropped 10; count of bases not matched to a gene: 7. The DNA of the CDR3 is TGTGCCAGCAGAGGGCCCGGACAGGGGTCACCCCTCCACTTT. Encoded protein: CASRGPGQGSPLHF.

The chain employs TRBV30 and TRBJ2-7; no clear D gene. The CDR3 sequence is 10 residues long. Germline loops: CDR1 GTSNPN, CDR2 SVGIG (reference sequence). V lost 5 bases, J lost 3 bases, and 5 bases lay in between. CDR3 DNA sequence: TGTGCCTGGGGCTACTACGAGCAGTACTTC. It specifies CAWGYYEQYF.

The rearrangement uses TRBV6-6 and TRBJ1-5; 8 positions match TRBD1. CDR1 and CDR2 from the germline V gene are MNHNY and SVGAGI (reference sequence). V trimming: 7 bases; J trimming: 5 bases; junction bases outside the gene matches: 4. This CDR3 spans 13 amino acids. The CDR3 coding sequence is TGTGCCAGCATGATACAGGGGGATCAGCCCCAGCATTTT. Encoded protein: CASMIQGDQPQHF.